This entry describes one TCR beta chain. The antigen is not known. V was cut by 0 bases and J by 6 bases, with 14 bases left in between. This CDR3 spans 14 amino acids. The V gene's germline CDR1 is DFQATT and CDR2 SNEGSKA (reference sequence). These data are taken from a study of CD8 T cells in Susac syndrome. Study-level background: Blood was drawn from Susac syndrome patients while they were therapy-naive, on corticosteroids, or on intravenous immunoglobulin alone.

Reverse transcription of roughly 0.5 to 1 ug RNA was performed with random hexamers. One entry per CDR3 protein, called by TCRdb with MiXCR from the immunoSEQ multiplex PCR reads. The table lists 140,000 to 150,000 distinct CDR3 sequences, about 94% of them singletons. Study-wide results and limits: The authors acknowledged that their TCR sequencing and HLA analysis involved a relatively small number of individuals. CD4+ T cell repertoires in Susac syndrome exhibited no evidence of clonal expansion.

This rearrangement joins TRBV20-1 to TRBJ1-2; D is unclear. This clonotype originated in a human donor with Susac syndrome. Input material: CD4+ T cells from PBMCs. CDR3 sequence reads: CSARDTVGPHGYTF. CDR3 coding DNA: TGCAGTGCTAGAGATACTGTCGGACCACATGGCTACACCTTC.